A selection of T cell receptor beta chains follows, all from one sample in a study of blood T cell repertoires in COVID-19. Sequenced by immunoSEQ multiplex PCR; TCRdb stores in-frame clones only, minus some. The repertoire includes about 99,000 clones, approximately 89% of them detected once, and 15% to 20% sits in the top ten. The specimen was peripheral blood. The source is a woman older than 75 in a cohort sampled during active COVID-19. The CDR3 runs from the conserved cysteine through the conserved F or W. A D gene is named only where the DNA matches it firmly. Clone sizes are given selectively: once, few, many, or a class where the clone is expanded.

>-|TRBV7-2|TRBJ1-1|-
CASSARHLNTEAFF
TGTGCCAGCAGCGCAAGACACTTGAACACTGAAGCTTTCTTT
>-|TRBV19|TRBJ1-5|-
CASSIAGQIFDQPQHF
TGTGCCAGTAGTATAGCCGGACAGATATTCGATCAGCCCCAGCATTTT
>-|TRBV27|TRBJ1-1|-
CASSPGHLNTEAFF
TGTGCCAGCAGTCCGGGACACCTAAACACTGAAGCTTTCTTT
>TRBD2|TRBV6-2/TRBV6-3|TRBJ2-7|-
CASSSIPGLAGGRSYEQYF
TGTGCCAGCAGCTCTATTCCGGGACTAGCGGGGGGGCGAAGCTACGAGCAGTACTTC
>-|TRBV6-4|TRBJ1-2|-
CASSDPPRVGGYTF
TGTGCCAGCAGTGACCCCCCCAGGGTAGGCGGCTACACCTTC
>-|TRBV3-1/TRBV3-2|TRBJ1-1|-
CASSRQPSNTEAFF
TGTGCCAGCAGCCGACAGCCGTCGAACACTGAAGCTTTCTTT
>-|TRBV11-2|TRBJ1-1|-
CASSLQTGNTEAFF
TGTGCCAGCAGCTTACAGACAGGGAACACTGAAGCTTTCTTT
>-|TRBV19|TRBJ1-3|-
CASTGNPGNTIYF
TGTGCCAGTACGGGGAACCCTGGAAACACCATATATTTT
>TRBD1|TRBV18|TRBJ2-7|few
CASSPGQSSSYEQYF
TGTGCCAGCTCACCGGGACAGTCAAGCTCCTACGAGCAGTACTTC
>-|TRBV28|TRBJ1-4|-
CASNGEKLFF
TGTGCCAGCAACGGTGAAAAACTGTTTTTT
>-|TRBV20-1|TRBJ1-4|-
CSVRTQEKLFF
TGCAGTGTCAGGACACAAGAAAAACTGTTTTTT
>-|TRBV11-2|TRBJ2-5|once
CASSLLRKGETQYF
TGTGCCAGCAGCTTATTGCGAAAGGGGGAGACCCAGTACTTC
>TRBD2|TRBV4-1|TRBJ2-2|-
CASSRPGLAGVNTGELFF
TGCGCCAGCAGCCGGCCGGGACTAGCGGGGGTAAACACCGGGGAGCTGTTTTTT
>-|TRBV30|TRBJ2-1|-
CAWSVQPRGEQFF
TGTGCCTGGAGTGTACAACCCCGGGGTGAGCAGTTCTTC
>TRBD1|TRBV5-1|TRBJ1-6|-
CASSLVTGRSYNSPLHF
TGCGCCAGCAGCTTGGTGACAGGGAGGTCCTATAATTCACCCCTCCACTTT
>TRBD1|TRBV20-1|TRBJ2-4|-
CSASDRDIQYF
TGCAGTGCTTCGGACAGGGACATTCAGTACTTC
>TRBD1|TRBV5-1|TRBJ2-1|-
CASSPTGDPYNEQFF
TGCGCCAGCAGCCCAACAGGGGATCCCTACAATGAGCAGTTCTTC
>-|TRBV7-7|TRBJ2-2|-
CASSAGDTGELFF
TGTGCTAGCAGCGCTGGAGACACCGGGGAGCTGTTTTTT